This TCR beta chain was recorded in a study of regulatory T cells in long-lasting Graves disease. Arm-PCR of CDR3 regions and iRepertoire HTBI primers were used to build TCR beta libraries. MiXCR was run by TCRdb on the multiplex PCR reads, yielding one entry per CDR3 protein. The data contain about 540,000 distinct CDR3 sequences, less than 15% of them singletons. The CDR3 loop spans 16 amino acids. The V segment lost 1 base and the J segment 3 bases; nucleotides outside the gene matches: 7. The germline gives CDR1 MNHEY, CDR2 SMNVEV (reference sequence). Time point: newly diagnosed GD, antithyroid drugs for less than 3 months. PBMC-extracted RNA yielded the TCR library. This clonotype was recorded at least ten times. A further study also used this sample, focusing on T cells in Graves' hyperthyroidism and ophthalmopathy.

Sequences were derived from peripheral blood mononuclear cells (PBMCs), sampled at new diagnosis, from a patient treated with antithyroid drugs. The receptor's source is a man younger than 45 with Graves disease. The rearrangement links TRBV27 to TRBJ1-1; 8 bases match TRBD1. CDR3 protein: CASSLWGRGLDTEAFF. The CDR3, as DNA: TGTGCCAGCAGTTTATGGGGCAGGGGGCTCGACACTGAAGCTTTCTTT.